This T cell receptor beta chain emerged from a study of stem cell transplantation in POMP-related autoinflammatory disease. The method was immunoSEQ multiplex PCR; TCRdb's version includes in-frame clones alone and lacks a portion of them. The sample holds some 31,000 clones, around 88% seen once. Study-wide findings and caveats: Fewer unique TRB V-J gene pairings were identified in patients with PRAID. Across all analyzed T-cell subsets, patients with PRAID tended toward reduced diversity and increased clonality.

There are 15 residues in the CDR3. Germline CDR1 and CDR2: SGHVS and FNYEAQ. To note about this clone: Its antigen is still unknown.

The chain recombines TRBV7-6 with TRBJ2-5, with 10 bases matching TRBD2. Gene TRBJ2-7 matches the end of the DNA better, so the J call may be wrong. The clonotype was recovered from a human donor with POMP-related autoinflammation and immune dysregulation (PRAID). The material was CD4+ T cells from PBMCs, obtained before stem cell transplantation. The CDR3 is CASSPQAGGGYEQYF. The CDR3 DNA sequence: TGTGCCAGCAGCCCGCAAGCGGGAGGGGGCTACGAGCAGTACTTC.